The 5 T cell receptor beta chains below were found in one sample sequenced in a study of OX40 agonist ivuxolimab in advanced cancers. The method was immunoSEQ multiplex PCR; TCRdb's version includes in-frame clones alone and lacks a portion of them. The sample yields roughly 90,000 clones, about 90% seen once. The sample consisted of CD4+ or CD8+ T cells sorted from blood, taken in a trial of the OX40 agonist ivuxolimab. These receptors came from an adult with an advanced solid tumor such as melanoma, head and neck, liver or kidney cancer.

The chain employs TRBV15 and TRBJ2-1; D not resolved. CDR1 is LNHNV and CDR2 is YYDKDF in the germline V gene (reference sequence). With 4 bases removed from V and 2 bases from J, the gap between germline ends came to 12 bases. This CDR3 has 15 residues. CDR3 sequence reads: CATSNKPPAYNEQFF. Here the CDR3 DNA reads TGTGCCACCAGCAACAAACCTCCCGCCTACAATGAGCAGTTCTTC.

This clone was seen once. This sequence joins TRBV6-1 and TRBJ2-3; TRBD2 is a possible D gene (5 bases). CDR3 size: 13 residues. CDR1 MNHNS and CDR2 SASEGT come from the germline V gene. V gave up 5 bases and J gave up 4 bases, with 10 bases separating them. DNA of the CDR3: TGTGCCAGCAGTACTAGTGTGGCAGATACGCAGTATTTT. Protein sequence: CASSTSVADTQYF.

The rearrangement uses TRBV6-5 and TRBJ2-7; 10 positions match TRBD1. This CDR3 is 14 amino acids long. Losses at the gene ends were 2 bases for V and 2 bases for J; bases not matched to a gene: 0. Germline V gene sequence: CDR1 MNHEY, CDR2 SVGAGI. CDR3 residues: CASSYGQGAYEQYF. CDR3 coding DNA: TGTGCCAGCAGTTACGGACAGGGGGCCTACGAGCAGTACTTC.

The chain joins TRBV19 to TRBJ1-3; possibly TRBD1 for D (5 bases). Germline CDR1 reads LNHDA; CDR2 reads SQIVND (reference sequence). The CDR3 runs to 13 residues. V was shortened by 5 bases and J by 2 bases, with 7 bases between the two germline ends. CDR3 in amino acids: CASSSGPGNTIYF. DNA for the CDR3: TGTGCCAGTAGTTCAGGGCCTGGAAACACCATATATTTT.

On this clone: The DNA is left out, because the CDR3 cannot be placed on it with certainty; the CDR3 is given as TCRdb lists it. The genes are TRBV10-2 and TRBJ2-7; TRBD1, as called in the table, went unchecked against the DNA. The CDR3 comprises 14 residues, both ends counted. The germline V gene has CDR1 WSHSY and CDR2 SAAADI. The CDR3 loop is CASILGAWQNEQYF.